The clone carrying this TCR beta chain was seen just once. In Seattle, patients joined the study during active infection and were tracked longitudinally. This record comes from a study of blood T cell repertoires in COVID-19. As for the study in general: The analysed material was cDNA or gDNA that came from T cells, B-cell-depleted T cells, or PBMCs.

The germline V gene has CDR1 SEHNR and CDR2 FQNEAQ (reference sequence). V trimming: 4 bases; J trimming: 8 bases; junction bases outside the gene matches: 12. This CDR3 has 15 amino acids. Original methodology: Nucleated cell counts were estimated from reference gene primer amplification. Clones were read by immunoSEQ multiplex PCR, and TCRdb kept only the in-frame ones, dropping some. The DNA was the basis for D and trimming; V, J and clone size are from that table. The top ten clones hold 0.8% to 1% of a sample with hundreds of thousands of clones, roughly nine tenths of them seen once. Sample: peripheral blood. This clonotype originated in a man between 60 and 70 years old with COVID-19, enrolled during active disease. V gene TRBV7-9 combines with J gene TRBJ1-2; 8 bases align to TRBD1. The chain's CDR3 is CASSWALDREKGYTF. CDR3 DNA: TGTGCCAGCAGCTGGGCCCTGGACAGGGAGAAAGGCTACACCTTC.